A selection of T cell receptor beta chains follows, all from one sample in a study of T cell repertoires in cytomegalovirus infection. Their antigens remain unidentified. From the reads, TCRdb called clonotypes with MiXCR, one entry per CDR3 protein. The data show about 920,000 distinct CDR3 sequences, about a third seen once. This sample comprised cultured CD8+ T cells from PBMCs, obtained from culture after CMV antigen stimulation. The receptors come from a human donor in good health (CMV status not recorded). Some clones in this sample may be carry-over from other donors' samples. The CDR3 runs from the conserved cysteine through the conserved F or W. D genes are given only for firm matches. Where a row states a size, it is once, few, many or the class of an expanded clone; other rows omit it.

j_gene | d_gene | v_gene | abundance | CDR3aa | CDR3nt
TRBJ2-7 | TRBD1 | TRBV19 | - | CASSIQLRPGQGIYEQYF | TGTGCCAGTAGTATACAACTTAGACCGGGACAGGGGATCTACGAGCAGTACTTC
TRBJ1-1 | - | TRBV4-2 | few | CASSQDEVEAFF | TGTGCCAGCAGCCAAGATGAGGTTGAAGCTTTCTTT
TRBJ2-7 | TRBD1 | TRBV5-5 | - | CASSPGQGIGDEQYF | TGTGCCAGCAGCCCAGGACAGGGGATTGGCGACGAGCAGTACTTC
TRBJ1-2 | - | TRBV6-5 | - | CASRPITGGYTF | TGTGCCAGCAGACCAATAACGGGGGGCTACACCTTC
TRBJ2-4 | TRBD2 | TRBV2 | - | CASKSGGAQNIQYF | TGTGCCAGCAAAAGCGGGGGGGCCCAAAACATTCAGTACTTC
TRBJ1-2 | - | TRBV4-1 | few | CASSSVAKFYGYTF | TGCGCCAGCAGTAGCGTCGCAAAGTTCTATGGCTACACCTTC
TRBJ2-7 | TRBD1 | TRBV27 | few | CASSIGQGYEQYF | TGTGCCAGCAGCATCGGACAGGGCTACGAGCAGTACTTC
TRBJ2-2 | - | TRBV7-8 | many | CASSSARGRDTGELFF | TGTGCCAGCAGCTCCGCCCGAGGCAGGGACACCGGGGAGCTGTTTTTT
TRBJ2-1 | TRBD2 | TRBV7-2 | many | CASSLVGTSGGRGEQFF | TGTGCCAGCAGCTTAGTCGGGACTAGCGGGGGTAGAGGTGAGCAGTTCTTC
TRBJ2-7 | TRBD2 | TRBV12-3/TRBV12-4 | - | CASSLLSGGVQYF | TGTGCCAGCAGCTTACTAAGCGGGGGGGTGCAGTACTTC
TRBJ2-4 | - | TRBV7-8 | many | CASSSTSRGLGKNIQYF | TGTGCCAGCAGCTCGACCTCCCGGGGCCTGGGCAAAAACATTCAGTACTTC
TRBJ1-1 | - | TRBV7-3 | - | CASSPDTGLGTEASF | TGTGCCAGCAGCCCTGATACAGGGCTTGGCACTGAAGCTTCCTTT
TRBJ2-3 | - | TRBV6-2/TRBV6-3 | - | CASSSTAGTYTSTDTQYF | TGTGCCAGCAGTTCCACCGCCGGGACTTATACTAGCACAGATACGCAGTATTTT
TRBJ2-5 | - | TRBV7-2 | many | CASSSWDDQETQYF | TGTGCCAGCAGCTCTTGGGACGACCAAGAGACCCAGTACTTC
TRBJ1-1 | - | TRBV2 | - | CASSERNTEAFF | TGTGCCAGCAGTGAACGGAACACTGAAGCTTTCTTT
TRBJ2-3 | - | TRBV6-5 | - | CASSYSISGTDTQYF | TGTGCCAGCAGTTACTCGATTTCAGGCACAGATACGCAGTATTTT
TRBJ2-2 | TRBD2 | TRBV4-1 | - | CATGAGGQAGELFF | TGCGCCACCGGAGCGGGGGGCCAGGCCGGGGAGCTGTTTTTT
TRBJ1-5 | - | TRBV4-2 | - | CASSQSFTRNREIAQHF | TGTGCCAGCAGCCAATCGTTTACCCGAAACCGGGAAATAGCCCAGCATTTT
TRBJ1-3 | - | TRBV6-5 | few | CASRQGSSGNTIYF | TGTGCCAGCAGGCAGGGGAGCTCTGGAAACACCATATATTTT
TRBJ2-1 | - | TRBV3-1 | - | CASSQPYDSGSNEQFF | TGTGCCAGCAGCCAACCATACGACAGCGGATCCAATGAGCAGTTCTTC
TRBJ2-5 | - | TRBV9 | - | CASSVDGGRKEETQYF | TGTGCCAGCAGCGTAGATGGGGGACGAAAAGAAGAGACCCAGTACTTC
TRBJ2-5 | - | TRBV7-2 | many | CASSLGRATKETQYF | TGTGCCAGCAGCTTAGGAAGGGCTACTAAAGAGACCCAGTACTTC
TRBJ2-7 | - | TRBV7-6 | many | CASSPYRGSDPYEQYF | TGTGCCAGCAGCCCCTATAGGGGATCAGACCCCTACGAGCAGTACTTC
TRBJ2-1 | TRBD2 | TRBV6-2/TRBV6-3 | few | CASRYPGSGWGDEQFF | TGTGCCAGCAGATATCCAGGTAGCGGGTGGGGGGATGAGCAGTTCTTC
TRBJ2-6 | TRBD2 | TRBV7-3 | many | CASSLMGTSGGYKISGANVLTF | TGTGCCAGCAGCTTAATGGGGACTAGCGGGGGTTACAAGATCTCTGGGGCCAACGTCCTGACTTTC
TRBJ2-5 | - | TRBV6-6 | - | CASRERTDQETQYF | TGTGCCAGCAGGGAACGGACCGACCAAGAGACCCAGTACTTC
TRBJ2-1 | TRBD1 | TRBV28 | - | CASCQTGGNEQFF | TGTGCCAGCTGTCAGACAGGGGGCAATGAGCAGTTCTTC
TRBJ2-7 | - | TRBV6-1 | - | CASSELGLSSYEQYF | TGTGCCAGCAGTGAATTAGGGTTGAGCTCCTACGAGCAGTACTTC
TRBJ2-3 | TRBD2 | TRBV2 | - | CASSVGGGVTDTQYF | TGTGCCAGCAGTGTCGGGGGGGGCGTCACAGATACGCAGTATTTT
TRBJ2-7 | TRBD2 | TRBV27 | - | CASSLSTPSSGVWEQYF | TGTGCCAGCAGTTTATCAACCCCGTCTAGCGGGGTATGGGAGCAGTACTTC
TRBJ1-5 | TRBD1 | TRBV20-1 | - | CSARDGRGQGSLPINQPQHF | TGCAGTGCTAGAGATGGTCGGGGACAGGGGTCCCTCCCTATCAATCAGCCCCAGCATTTT
TRBJ2-1 | - | TRBV19 | - | CASSIEENNEQFF | TGTGCCAGTAGTATAGAGGAAAACAATGAGCAGTTCTTC
TRBJ1-1 | - | TRBV6-1 | - | CASSETQGNTEAFF | TGTGCCAGCAGTGAAACGCAGGGGAACACTGAAGCTTTCTTT
TRBJ2-1 | - | TRBV6-5 | - | CASSYVGGLGNEQFF | TGTGCCAGCAGTTACGTGGGGGGCCTAGGGAATGAGCAGTTCTTC
TRBJ1-2 | - | TRBV5-1 | - | CASSDQTEMYGYTF | TGCGCCAGCAGCGACCAGACGGAGATGTATGGCTACACCTTC
TRBJ2-1 | TRBD1 | TRBV28 | many | CASSLQGDRIDEQFF | TGTGCCAGCAGTCTCCAGGGGGACCGGATCGATGAGCAGTTCTTC
TRBJ2-5 | - | TRBV7-8 | many | CASSIRQAPQEPQYF | TGTGCCAGCAGCATCCGACAGGCGCCACAAGAGCCCCAGTACTTC
TRBJ2-1 | - | TRBV27 | - | CASSFSLEGEQFF | TGTGCCAGCAGTTTTTCACTGGAAGGTGAGCAGTTCTTC
TRBJ1-5 | - | TRBV6-6 | once | CASSYAIYSNQPQHF | TGTGCCAGCAGTTACGCCATTTATAGCAATCAGCCCCAGCATTTT
TRBJ1-5 | - | TRBV12-5 | - | CASAPDGNQPQHF | TGTGCTAGTGCTCCGGACGGAAATCAGCCCCAGCATTTT
TRBJ2-1 | - | TRBV7-8 | many | CASSLEGGGYNEQFF | TGTGCCAGCAGCTTAGAGGGGGGAGGTTACAATGAGCAGTTCTTC
TRBJ1-2 | - | TRBV7-2 | - | CASSPGPSEHDYTF | TGTGCCAGCAGTCCGGGACCGTCGGAACATGACTACACCTTC
TRBJ1-1 | - | TRBV4-2 | few | CASSSPGRGAEAFF | TGTGCCAGCAGCTCACCCGGGCGCGGGGCTGAAGCTTTCTTT
TRBJ1-5 | TRBD1 | TRBV6-1 | few | CASRPGTVLYSNQPQHF | TGTGCCAGCAGACCCGGGACAGTATTGTATAGCAATCAGCCCCAGCATTTT
TRBJ2-2 | - | TRBV28 | - | CASTTQEFTGELFF | TGTGCCAGCACTACACAGGAATTCACCGGGGAGCTGTTTTTT
TRBJ1-6 | - | TRBV4-1 | - | CASSQVSGSKPYF | TGCGCCAGCAGCCAAGTATCGGGGTCCAAACCCTACTTT
TRBJ1-4 | TRBD1 | TRBV6-6 | - | CASSPQGASLFF | TGTGCCAGCAGCCCACAGGGGGCTAGCTTGTTTTTT
TRBJ2-1 | - | TRBV7-9 | many | CASSTLDGADEQFF | TGTGCCAGCAGCACCCTGGACGGGGCAGATGAGCAGTTCTTC
TRBJ2-1 | - | TRBV5-5 | few | CASSLISTVDEQFF | TGTGCCAGCAGCTTAATTTCTACGGTCGATGAGCAGTTCTTC
TRBJ1-1 | - | TRBV4-1 | - | CASRHSAPGEAFF | TGCGCCAGCAGACACTCGGCTCCAGGCGAGGCTTTCTTT
TRBJ1-1 | - | TRBV12-3/TRBV12-4 | many | CASSFITIGADTEAFF | TGTGCCAGCAGTTTTATAACAATTGGGGCAGACACTGAAGCTTTCTTT
TRBJ2-1 | TRBD2 | TRBV27 | - | CASSRGVRNEQFF | TGTGCCAGCAGCCGGGGGGTGAGGAATGAGCAGTTCTTC